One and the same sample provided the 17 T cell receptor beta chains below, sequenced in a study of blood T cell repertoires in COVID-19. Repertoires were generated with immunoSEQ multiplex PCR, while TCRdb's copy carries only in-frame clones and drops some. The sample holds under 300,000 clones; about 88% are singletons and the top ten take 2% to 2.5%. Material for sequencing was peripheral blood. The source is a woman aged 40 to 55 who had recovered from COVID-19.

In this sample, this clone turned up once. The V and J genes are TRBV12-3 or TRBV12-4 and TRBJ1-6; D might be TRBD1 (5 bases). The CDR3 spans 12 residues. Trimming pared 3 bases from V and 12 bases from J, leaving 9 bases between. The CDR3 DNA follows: TGTGCCAGCAGTTTTTGGCAGGGACCCCTCCACTTT. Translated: CASSFWQGPLHF.

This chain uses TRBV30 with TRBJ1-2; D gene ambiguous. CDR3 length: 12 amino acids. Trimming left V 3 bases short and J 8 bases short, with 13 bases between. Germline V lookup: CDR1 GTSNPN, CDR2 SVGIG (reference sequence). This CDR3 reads CAWSLQAGGYTF. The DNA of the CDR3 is TGTGCCTGGAGCCTCCAGGCGGGGGGCTACACCTTC. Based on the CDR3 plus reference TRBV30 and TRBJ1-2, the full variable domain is SQTIHQWPATLVQPVGSPLSLECTVEGTSNPNLYWYRQAAGRGLQLLFYSVGIGQISSEVPQNLSASRPQDRQFILSSKKLLLSDSGFYLCAWSLQAGGYTFGSGTRLTVV.

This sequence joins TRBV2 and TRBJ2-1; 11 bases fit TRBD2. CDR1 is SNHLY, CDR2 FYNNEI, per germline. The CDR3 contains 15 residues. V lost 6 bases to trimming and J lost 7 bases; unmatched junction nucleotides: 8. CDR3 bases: TGTGCCAGCAGAATAGCGGGAGGGCCGCGGAATGAGCAGTTCTTC. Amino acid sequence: CASRIAGGPRNEQFF.

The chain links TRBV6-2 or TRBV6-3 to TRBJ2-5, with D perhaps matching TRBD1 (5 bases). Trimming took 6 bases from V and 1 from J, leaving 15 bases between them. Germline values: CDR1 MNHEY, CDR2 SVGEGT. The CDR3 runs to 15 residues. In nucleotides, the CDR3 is TGTGCCAGCAGCCCCGGTGGACATATCCAAGAGACCCAGTACTTC. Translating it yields CASSPGGHIQETQYF.

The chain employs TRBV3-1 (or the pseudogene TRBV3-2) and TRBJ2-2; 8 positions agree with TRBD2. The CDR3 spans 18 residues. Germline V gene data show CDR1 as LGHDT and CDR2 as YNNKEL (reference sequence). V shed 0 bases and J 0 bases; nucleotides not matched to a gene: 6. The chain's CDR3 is CASSQDIAGGTNTGELFF. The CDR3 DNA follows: TGTGCCAGCAGCCAAGATATTGCGGGGGGCACGAACACCGGGGAGCTGTTTTTT.

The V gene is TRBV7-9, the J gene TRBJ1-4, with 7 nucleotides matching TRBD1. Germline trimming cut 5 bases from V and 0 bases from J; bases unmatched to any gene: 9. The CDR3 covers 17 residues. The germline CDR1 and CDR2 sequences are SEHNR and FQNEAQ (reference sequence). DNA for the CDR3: TGTGCCAGCAGCAACCGGGACAGATCTGCAACTAATGAAAAACTGTTTTTT. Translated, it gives CASSNRDRSATNEKLFF. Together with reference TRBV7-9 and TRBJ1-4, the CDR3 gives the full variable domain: DTGVSQNPRHKITKRGQNVTFRCDPISEHNRLYWYRQTLGQGPEFLTYFQNEAQLEKSRLLSDRFSAERPKGSFSTLEIQRTEQGDSAMYLCASSNRDRSATNEKLFFGSGTQLSVL.

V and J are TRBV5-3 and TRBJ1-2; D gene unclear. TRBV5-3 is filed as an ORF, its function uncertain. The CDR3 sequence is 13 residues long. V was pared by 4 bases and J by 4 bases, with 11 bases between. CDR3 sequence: CARSPPGIYGYTF. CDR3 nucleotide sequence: TGTGCCAGAAGCCCCCCCGGGATCTATGGCTACACCTTC.

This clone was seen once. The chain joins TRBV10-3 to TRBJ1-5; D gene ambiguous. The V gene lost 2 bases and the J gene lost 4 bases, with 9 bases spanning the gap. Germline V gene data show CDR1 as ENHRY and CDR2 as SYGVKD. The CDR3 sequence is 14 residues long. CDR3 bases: TGTGCCATCAGTGAGCCAGGTACGAATCAGCCCCAGCATTTT. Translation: CAISEPGTNQPQHF.

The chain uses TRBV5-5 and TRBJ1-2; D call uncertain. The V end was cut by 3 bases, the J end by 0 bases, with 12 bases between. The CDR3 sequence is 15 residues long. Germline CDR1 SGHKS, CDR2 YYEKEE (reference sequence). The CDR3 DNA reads TGTGCCAGCAGCTCTAGGGAGTACTCTAACTATGGCTACACCTTC. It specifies CASSSREYSNYGYTF.

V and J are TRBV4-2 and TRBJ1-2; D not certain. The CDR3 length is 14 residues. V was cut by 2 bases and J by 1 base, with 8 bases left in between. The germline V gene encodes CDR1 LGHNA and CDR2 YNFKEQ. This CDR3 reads CASSQLEINYGYTF. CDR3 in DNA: TGTGCCAGCAGCCAACTGGAGATTAACTATGGCTACACCTTC.

The CDR3 sequence: CASKETGSREQYF. In DNA form, the CDR3 reads TGTGCCAGCAAAGAGACAGGTTCCCGTGAGCAGTACTTC. V usage is TRBV6-5 and J usage is TRBJ2-7, with D possibly being TRBD1 (6 bases). The V and J ends lost 7 bases and 7 bases respectively, with 17 bases between them. The CDR3 spans 13 residues. Germline loops: CDR1 MNHEY, CDR2 SVGAGI.

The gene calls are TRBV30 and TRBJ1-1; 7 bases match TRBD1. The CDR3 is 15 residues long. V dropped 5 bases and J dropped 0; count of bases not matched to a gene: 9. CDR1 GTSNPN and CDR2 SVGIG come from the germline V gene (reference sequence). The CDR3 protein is CAWSNRGYMNTEAFF. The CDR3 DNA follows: TGTGCCTGGTCCAACAGGGGCTACATGAACACTGAAGCTTTCTTT.

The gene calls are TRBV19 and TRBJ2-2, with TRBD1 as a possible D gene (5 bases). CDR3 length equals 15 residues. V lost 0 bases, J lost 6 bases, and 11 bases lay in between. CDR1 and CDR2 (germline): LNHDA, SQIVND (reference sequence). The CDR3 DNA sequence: TGTGCCAGTAGTATAGACAGGGAAGGGTCCGGGGAGCTGTTTTTT. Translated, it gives CASSIDREGSGELFF. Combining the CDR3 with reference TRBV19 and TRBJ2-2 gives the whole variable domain DGGITQSPKYLFRKEGQNVTLSCEQNLNHDAMYWYRQDPGQGLRLIYYSQIVNDFQKGDIAEGYSVSREKKESFPLTVTSAQKNPTAFYLCASSIDREGSGELFFGEGSRLTVL.

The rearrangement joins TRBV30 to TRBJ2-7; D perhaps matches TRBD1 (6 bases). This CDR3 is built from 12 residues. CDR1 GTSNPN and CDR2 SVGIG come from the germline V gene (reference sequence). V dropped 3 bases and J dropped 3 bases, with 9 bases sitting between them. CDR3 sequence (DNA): TGTGCCTGGAGGCTGGACAGCTACGAGCAGTACTTC. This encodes CAWRLDSYEQYF.

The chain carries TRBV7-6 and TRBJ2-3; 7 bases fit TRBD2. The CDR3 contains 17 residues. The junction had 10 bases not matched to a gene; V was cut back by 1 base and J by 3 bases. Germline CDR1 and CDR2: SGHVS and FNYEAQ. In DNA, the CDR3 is TGTGCCAGCAGCTTAGGCGTCTTTGCGGGAGAGACAGATACGCAGTATTTT. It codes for CASSLGVFAGETDTQYF.

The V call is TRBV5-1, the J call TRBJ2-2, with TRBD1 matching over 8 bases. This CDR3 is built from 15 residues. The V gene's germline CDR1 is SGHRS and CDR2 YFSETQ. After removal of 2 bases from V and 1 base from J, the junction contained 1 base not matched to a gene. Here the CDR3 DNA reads TGCGCCAGCAGCTTCGACAGGGGGAACACCGGGGAGCTGTTTTTT. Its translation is CASSFDRGNTGELFF.

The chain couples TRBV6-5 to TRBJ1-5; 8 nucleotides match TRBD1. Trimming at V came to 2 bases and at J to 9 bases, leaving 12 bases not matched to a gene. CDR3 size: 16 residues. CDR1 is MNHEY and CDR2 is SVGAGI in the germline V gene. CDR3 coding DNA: TGTGCCAGCAGTTACCGGTCCGGGACAGGACGACCGCCCCAGCATTTT. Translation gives CASSYRSGTGRPPQHF.